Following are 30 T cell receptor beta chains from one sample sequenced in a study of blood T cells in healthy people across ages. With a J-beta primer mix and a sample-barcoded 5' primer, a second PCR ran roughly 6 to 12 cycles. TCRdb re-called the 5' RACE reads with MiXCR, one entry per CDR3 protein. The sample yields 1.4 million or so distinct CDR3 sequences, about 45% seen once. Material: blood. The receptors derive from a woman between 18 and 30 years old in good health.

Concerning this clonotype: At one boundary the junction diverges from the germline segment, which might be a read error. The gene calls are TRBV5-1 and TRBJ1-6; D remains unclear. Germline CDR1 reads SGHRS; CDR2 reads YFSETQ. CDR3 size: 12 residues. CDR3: CASGSENSPPHF. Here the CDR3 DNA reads TGCGCCAGCGGAAGCGAGAATTCACCCCCCCACTTT.

In DNA, the CDR3 is TGTGCCAGCAGTTCCGGGACTAGCGGGGATGAGCAGTTCTTC. It yields the protein CASSSGTSGDEQFF. The chain couples TRBV7-2 to TRBJ2-1; 13 nucleotides line up with TRBD2. The CDR3 has 14 amino acids. V was pared by 6 bases and J by 8 bases, with 4 bases of the junction left unmatched. CDR1 and CDR2 from the germline V gene are SGHTA and FQGNSA. The full variable domain, rest sourced from reference TRBV7-2 and TRBJ2-1, is GAGVSQSPSNKVTEKGKDVELRCDPISGHTALYWYRQSLGQGLEFLIYFQGNSAPDKSGLPSDRFSAERTGGSVSTLTIQRTQQEDSAVYLCASSSGTSGDEQFFGPGTRLTVL.

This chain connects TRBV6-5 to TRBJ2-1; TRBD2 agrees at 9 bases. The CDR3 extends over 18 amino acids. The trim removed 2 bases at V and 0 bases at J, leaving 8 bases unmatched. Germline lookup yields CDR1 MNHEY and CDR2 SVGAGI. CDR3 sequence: CASSYGRGGLSSYNEQFF. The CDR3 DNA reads TGTGCCAGCAGTTACGGGCGGGGGGGCCTGAGCTCCTACAATGAGCAGTTCTTC.

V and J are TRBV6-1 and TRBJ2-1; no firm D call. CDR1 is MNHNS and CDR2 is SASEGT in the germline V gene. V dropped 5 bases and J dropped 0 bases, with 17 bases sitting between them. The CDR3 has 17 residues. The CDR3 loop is CASSRYGAPSSYNEQFF. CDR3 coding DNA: TGTGCCAGCAGTCGTTACGGAGCGCCGAGCTCCTACAATGAGCAGTTCTTC.

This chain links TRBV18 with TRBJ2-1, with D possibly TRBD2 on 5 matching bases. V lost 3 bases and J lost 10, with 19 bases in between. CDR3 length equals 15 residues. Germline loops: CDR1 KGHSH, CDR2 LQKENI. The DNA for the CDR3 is TGTGCCAGCTCACCCCTAGGACTGTCCTCCTACGAGCAGTTCTTC. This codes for CASSPLGLSSYEQFF.

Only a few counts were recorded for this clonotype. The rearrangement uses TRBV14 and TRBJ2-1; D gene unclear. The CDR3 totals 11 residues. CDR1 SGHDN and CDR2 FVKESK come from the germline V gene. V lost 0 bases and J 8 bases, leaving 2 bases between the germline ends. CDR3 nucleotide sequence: TGTGCCAGCAGCCAAGACTATGAGCAGTTCTTC. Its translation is CASSQDYEQFF.

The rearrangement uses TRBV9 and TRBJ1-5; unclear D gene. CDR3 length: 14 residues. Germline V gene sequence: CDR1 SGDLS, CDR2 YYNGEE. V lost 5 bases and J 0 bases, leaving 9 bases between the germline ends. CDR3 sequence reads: CASSDNYSNQPQHF. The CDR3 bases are TGTGCCAGCAGTGACAACTATAGCAATCAGCCCCAGCATTTT.

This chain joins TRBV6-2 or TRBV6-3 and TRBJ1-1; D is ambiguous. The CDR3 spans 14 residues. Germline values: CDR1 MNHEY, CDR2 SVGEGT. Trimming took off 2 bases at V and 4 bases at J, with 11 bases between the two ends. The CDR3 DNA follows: TGTGCCAGCAGTTACGGGTCAGTGGGCACTGAAGCTTTCTTT. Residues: CASSYGSVGTEAFF.

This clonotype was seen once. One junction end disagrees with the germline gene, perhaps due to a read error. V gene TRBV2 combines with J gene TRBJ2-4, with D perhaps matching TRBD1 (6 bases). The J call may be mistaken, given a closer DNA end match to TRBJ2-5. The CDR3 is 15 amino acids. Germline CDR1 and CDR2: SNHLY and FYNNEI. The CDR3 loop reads CASGRGAPSMETQYF. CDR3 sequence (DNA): TGCGCCAGCGGCAGGGGTGCCCCGTCTATGGAGACCCAGTACTTC.

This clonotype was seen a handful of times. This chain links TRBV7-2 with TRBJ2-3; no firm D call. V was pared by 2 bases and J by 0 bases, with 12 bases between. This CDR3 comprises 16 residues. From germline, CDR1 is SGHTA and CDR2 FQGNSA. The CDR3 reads CASSLRRSSSTDTQYF. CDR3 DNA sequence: TGTGCCAGCAGCTTACGGCGGTCTTCTAGCACAGATACGCAGTATTTT. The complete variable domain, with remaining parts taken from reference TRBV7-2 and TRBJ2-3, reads GAGVSQSPSNKVTEKGKDVELRCDPISGHTALYWYRQSLGQGLEFLIYFQGNSAPDKSGLPSDRFSAERTGGSVSTLTIQRTQQEDSAVYLCASSLRRSSSTDTQYFGPGTRLTVL.

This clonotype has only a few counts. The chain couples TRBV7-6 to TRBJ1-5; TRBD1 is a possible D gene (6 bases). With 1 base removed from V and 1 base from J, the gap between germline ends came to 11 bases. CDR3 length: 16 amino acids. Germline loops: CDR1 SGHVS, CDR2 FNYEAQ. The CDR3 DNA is TGTGCCAGCAGCTTAGTTGCGGGGGCGAGCAATCAGCCCCAGCATTTT. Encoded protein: CASSLVAGASNQPQHF.

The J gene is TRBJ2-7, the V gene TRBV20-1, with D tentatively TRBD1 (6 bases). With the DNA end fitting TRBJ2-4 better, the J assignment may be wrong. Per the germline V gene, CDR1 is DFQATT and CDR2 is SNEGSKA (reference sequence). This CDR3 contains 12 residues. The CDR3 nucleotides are TGCAGTGCCCAGGGGTACCTGGACATTCAGTACTTC. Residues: CSAQGYLDIQYF.

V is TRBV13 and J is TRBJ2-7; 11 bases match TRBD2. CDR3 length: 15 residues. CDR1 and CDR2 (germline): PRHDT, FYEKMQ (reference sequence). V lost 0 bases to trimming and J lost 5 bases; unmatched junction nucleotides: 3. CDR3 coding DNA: TGTGCCAGCAGCTTAGGGACTAGCGGGACCGACGAGCAGTACTTC. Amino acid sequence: CASSLGTSGTDEQYF.

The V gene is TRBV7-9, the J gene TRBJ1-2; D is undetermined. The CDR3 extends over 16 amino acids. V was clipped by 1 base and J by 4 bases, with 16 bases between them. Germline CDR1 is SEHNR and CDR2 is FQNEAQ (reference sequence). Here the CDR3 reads CASSLGVQFISYGYTF. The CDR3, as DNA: TGTGCCAGCAGCTTAGGCGTACAGTTTATCAGCTATGGCTACACCTTC.

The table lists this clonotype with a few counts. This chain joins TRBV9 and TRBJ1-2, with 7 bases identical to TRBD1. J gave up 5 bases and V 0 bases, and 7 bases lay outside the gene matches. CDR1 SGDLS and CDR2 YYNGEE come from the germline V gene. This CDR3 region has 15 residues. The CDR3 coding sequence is TGTGCCAGCAGCGTAGCAGGGACAGCTTTTTATGGCTACACCTTC. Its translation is CASSVAGTAFYGYTF.

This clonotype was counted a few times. CDR3 coding DNA: TGTGCCAGCAATACCGGACGCTACAATGAGCAGTTCTTC. It encodes CASNTGRYNEQFF. V gene TRBV7-2 combines with J gene TRBJ2-1; D is undetermined. The CDR3 loop spans 13 amino acids. The germline gives CDR1 SGHTA, CDR2 FQGNSA. V shed 7 bases and J shed 3 bases, with 10 bases lying between them.

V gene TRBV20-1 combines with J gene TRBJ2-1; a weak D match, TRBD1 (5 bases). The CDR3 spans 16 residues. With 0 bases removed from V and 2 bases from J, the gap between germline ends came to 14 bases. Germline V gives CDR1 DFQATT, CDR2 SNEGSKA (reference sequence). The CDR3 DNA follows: TGCAGTGCTAGAGACCTTGGTCAAGGGGCCTACAATGAGCAGTTCTTC. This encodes CSARDLGQGAYNEQFF.

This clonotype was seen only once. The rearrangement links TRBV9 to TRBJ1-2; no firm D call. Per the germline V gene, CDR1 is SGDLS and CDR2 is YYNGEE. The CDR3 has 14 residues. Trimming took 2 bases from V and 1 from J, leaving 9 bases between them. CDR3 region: CASSVDGNNYGYTF. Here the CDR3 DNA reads TGTGCCAGCAGCGTTGACGGGAATAACTATGGCTACACCTTC.

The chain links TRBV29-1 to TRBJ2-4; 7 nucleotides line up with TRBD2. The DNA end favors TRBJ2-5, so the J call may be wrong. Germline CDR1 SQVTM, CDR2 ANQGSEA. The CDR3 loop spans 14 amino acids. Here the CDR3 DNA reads TGCAGCGTGGGATGGGGAGGGACCCAAGAGACCCAGTACTTC. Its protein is CSVGWGGTQETQYF.

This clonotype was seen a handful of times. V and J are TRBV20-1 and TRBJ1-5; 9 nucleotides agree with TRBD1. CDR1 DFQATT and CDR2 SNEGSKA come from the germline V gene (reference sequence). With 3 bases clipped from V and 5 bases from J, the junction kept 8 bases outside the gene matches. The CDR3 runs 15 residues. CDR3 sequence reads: CSARRGDRDHQPQHF. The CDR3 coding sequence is TGCAGTGCTAGGAGGGGGGACAGGGATCATCAGCCCCAGCATTTT.

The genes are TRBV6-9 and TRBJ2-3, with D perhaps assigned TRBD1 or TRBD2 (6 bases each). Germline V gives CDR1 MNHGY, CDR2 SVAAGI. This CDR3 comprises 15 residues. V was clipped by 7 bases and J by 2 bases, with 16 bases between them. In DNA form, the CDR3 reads TGTGCCAGCAAGGGGGGCAGGGAGAACACAGATACGCAGTATTTT. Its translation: CASKGGRENTDTQYF.

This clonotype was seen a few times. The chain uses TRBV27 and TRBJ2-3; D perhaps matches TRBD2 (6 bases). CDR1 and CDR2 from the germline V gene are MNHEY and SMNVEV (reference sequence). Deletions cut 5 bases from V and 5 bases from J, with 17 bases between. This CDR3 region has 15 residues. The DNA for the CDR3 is TGTGCCAGCAGTCGACTTCGCGGGATGGGAGATACGCAGTATTTT. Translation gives CASSRLRGMGDTQYF.

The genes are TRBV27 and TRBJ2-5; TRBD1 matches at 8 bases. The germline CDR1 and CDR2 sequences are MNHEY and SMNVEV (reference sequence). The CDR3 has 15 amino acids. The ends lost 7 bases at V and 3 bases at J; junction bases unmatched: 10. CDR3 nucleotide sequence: TGTGCCAGCACCTCGCTCGGGACAGGAGAAGAGACCCAGTACTTC. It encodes CASTSLGTGEETQYF.

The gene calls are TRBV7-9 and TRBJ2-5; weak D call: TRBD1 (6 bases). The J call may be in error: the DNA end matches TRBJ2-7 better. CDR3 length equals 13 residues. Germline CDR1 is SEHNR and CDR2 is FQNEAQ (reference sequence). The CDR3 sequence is CASSHSRGLEQYF. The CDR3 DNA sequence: TGTGCCAGCAGCCACTCCAGGGGTCTCGAGCAGTACTTC.

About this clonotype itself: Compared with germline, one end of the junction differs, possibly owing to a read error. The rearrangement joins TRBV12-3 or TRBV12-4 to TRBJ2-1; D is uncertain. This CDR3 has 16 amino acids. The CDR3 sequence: CASSLYRNPSYNERFF. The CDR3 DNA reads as TGTGCCAGCAGTTTATACAGAAACCCCTCCTACAATGAGCGGTTCTTC.

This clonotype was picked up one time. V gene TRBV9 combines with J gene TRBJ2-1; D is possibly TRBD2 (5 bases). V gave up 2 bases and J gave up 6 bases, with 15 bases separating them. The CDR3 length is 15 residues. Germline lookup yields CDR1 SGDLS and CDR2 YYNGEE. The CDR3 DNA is TGTGCCAGCAGCGTTACTGCGGGTGGCGGCAATGAGCAGTTCTTC. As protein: CASSVTAGGGNEQFF.

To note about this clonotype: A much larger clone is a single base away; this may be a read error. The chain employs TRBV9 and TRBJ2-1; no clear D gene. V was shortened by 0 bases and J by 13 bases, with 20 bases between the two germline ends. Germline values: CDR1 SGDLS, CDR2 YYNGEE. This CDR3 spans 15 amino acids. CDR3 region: CASSVDGRLRETQFF. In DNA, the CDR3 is TGTGCCAGCAGCGTAGATGGCAGGTTACGAGAGACCCAGTTCTTC.

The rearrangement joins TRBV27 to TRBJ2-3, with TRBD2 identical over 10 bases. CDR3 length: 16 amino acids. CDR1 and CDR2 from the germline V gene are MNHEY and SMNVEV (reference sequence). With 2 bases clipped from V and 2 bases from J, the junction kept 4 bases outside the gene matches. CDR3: CASSLTTSGYTDTQYF. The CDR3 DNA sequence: TGTGCCAGCAGTTTAACGACTAGCGGGTACACAGATACGCAGTATTTT.

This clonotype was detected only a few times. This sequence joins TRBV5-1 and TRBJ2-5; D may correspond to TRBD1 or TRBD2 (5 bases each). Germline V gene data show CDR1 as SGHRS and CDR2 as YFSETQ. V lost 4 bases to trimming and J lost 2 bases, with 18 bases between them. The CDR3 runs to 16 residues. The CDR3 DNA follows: TGCGCCAGCAGCCCTCCTGTCGGGACCCAACAAGAGACCCAGTACTTC. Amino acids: CASSPPVGTQQETQYF.

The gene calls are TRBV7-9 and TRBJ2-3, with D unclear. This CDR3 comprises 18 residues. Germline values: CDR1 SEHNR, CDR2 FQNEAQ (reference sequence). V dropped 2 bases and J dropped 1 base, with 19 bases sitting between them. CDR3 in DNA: TGTGCCAGCAGCTTAAGTTGGAGTTCCGGGTTCCGCACAGATACGCAGTATTTT. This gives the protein CASSLSWSSGFRTDTQYF.